The rows below give T cell receptor beta chains drawn from one sample of a study of T-cell reconstitution after alpha-beta-depleted transplantation in children. Using its own MiXCR run on the PCR reads, TCRdb lists one record per CDR3 protein. The repertoire has approximately 640,000 distinct CDR3 sequences, about 15% of them found once; the top ten carry over 0.95%. Sequenced here: PBMCs from the stem cell graft donor, sampled from the stem cell graft. The receptors were gathered from a human donor who donated a stem cell graft to a child with acute myeloid leukemia. CDR3s include the opening cysteine and the closing phenylalanine or tryptophan. A D gene is named only where the DNA matches it firmly. Only some rows state a clone size, as once, few, many or a class for expanded clones.

d_call,cdr3_length,j_call,clone_size,v_call,cdr3_nt,cdr3_aa
.,12,TRBJ1-1,few,TRBV7-9,TGTGCCAGCAGCTTACTGGGGGAAGAAGCTTTCTTT,CASSLLGEEAFF
.,14,TRBJ1-4,many,TRBV20-1,TGCAGTGCTAGAGAGGGGGCGCGGGATGAAAAACTGTTTTTT,CSAREGARDEKLFF
.,13,TRBJ2-2,many,TRBV20-1,TGCAGTGCTAGCGGGGGGAACACCGGGGAGCTGTTTTTT,CSASGGNTGELFF
.,15,TRBJ1-1,few,TRBV29-1,TGCAGCGTTGTTTACCGGGGCCGGCGGGACACTGAAGCTTTCTTT,CSVVYRGRRDTEAFF
.,19,TRBJ2-5,.,TRBV20-1,TGCAGTGCTAGTTTCCCTCCTTCCAGGGGCGGGGGACCCCAAGAGACCCAGTACTTC,CSASFPPSRGGGPQETQYF
.,13,TRBJ2-1,many,TRBV5-1,TGTGCCAGCAGCTTACAGGGGGGGAATGAGCAGTTCTTC,CASSLQGGNEQFF
TRBD2,15,TRBJ2-1,.,TRBV20-1,TGCAGTGCTGGGGGACTAGCGGGTAGCAAGGTGGGGCAGTTCTTC,CSAGGLAGSKVGQFF
.,13,TRBJ2-7,many,TRBV20-1,TGCAGTGCTAGAGGGACTGAGACCTACGAGCAGTACTTC,CSARGTETYEQYF
.,14,TRBJ2-5,many,TRBV20-1,TGCAGTGCTAGGGAGGGGACTCGATCCAAGACCCAGTACTTC,CSAREGTRSKTQYF
TRBD1,15,TRBJ1-3,.,TRBV4-3,TGCGCCAGCAGCCAGGACAGGGGGCCAGGAAACACCATATATTTT,CASSQDRGPGNTIYF
.,14,TRBJ1-2,once,TRBV3-1,TGTGCCAGCAGCTCCCACCCTTCTAGCCATGGCTACACCTTC,CASSSHPSSHGYTF
.,17,TRBJ2-1,few,TRBV27,TGTGCCAGCAGCTCCCAGCAGCGGGCCAGCTCCTACAATGAGCAGTTCTTC,CASSSQQRASSYNEQFF
.,14,TRBJ2-1,many,TRBV12-3/TRBV12-4,TGTGCCAGCAGTTTAGCGGGGGAGAGTCATGAGCAGTTCTTC,CASSLAGESHEQFF